The 9 T cell receptor beta chains in this list originate from one sample, sequenced in a study of T cells after yellow fever vaccination. TCRdb ran MiXCR on the 5' RACE reads and lists one entry per CDR3 protein. This sample has approximately 260,000 distinct CDR3 sequences, with 10% to 15% found just once. The material was CD4+ T cells sorted from PBMCs, obtained 45 days after the yellow fever booster vaccination. Source of these receptors: a man aged 25-40 years who received the YFV17D yellow fever vaccine.

V gene TRBV7-2 combines with J gene TRBJ2-7; 12 positions agree with TRBD2. CDR1 is SGHTA and CDR2 is FQGNSA in the germline V gene. There are 15 residues in the CDR3. J gave up 7 bases and V 1 base, and 5 bases lay outside the gene matches. CDR3 region: CASSLDGLAGIEQYF. The CDR3 DNA sequence: TGTGCCAGCAGCTTAGACGGACTAGCGGGAATTGAGCAGTACTTC.

This clonotype has more than one count but fewer than ten. The genes are TRBV5-1 and TRBJ2-3, with D possibly being TRBD1 (5 bases). The V gene lost 0 bases and the J gene lost 9 bases, with 14 bases spanning the gap. The germline gives CDR1 SGHRS, CDR2 YFSETQ. The CDR3 length is 14 residues. CDR3 amino acids: CASSLGPRDLTQYF. Written as DNA, the CDR3 is TGCGCCAGCAGCTTGGGTCCCAGGGATTTAACGCAGTATTTT.

This clonotype has a handful of counts. V is TRBV12-3 or TRBV12-4 and J is TRBJ2-3; 7 bases match TRBD1. The ends lost 5 bases at V and 2 bases at J; junction bases unmatched: 10. The CDR3 loop spans 16 amino acids. CDR3 region: CASSPNRGSFTDTQYF. The CDR3 coding sequence is TGTGCCAGCAGTCCGAACAGGGGTAGCTTCACAGATACGCAGTATTTT.

The V call is TRBV5-4, the J call TRBJ2-1; 11 nucleotides line up with TRBD2. CDR1 and CDR2 from the germline V gene are SGHNT and YYREEE (reference sequence). The CDR3 runs 15 residues. V was pared by 4 bases and J by 6 bases, with 6 bases of the junction left unmatched. CDR3 in amino acids: CASSLLAGDFNEQFF. In DNA form, the CDR3 reads TGTGCCAGCAGCCTACTAGCGGGAGATTTCAATGAGCAGTTCTTC.

The chain employs TRBV5-1 and TRBJ1-5; D possibly corresponds to TRBD1 (6 bases). This CDR3 contains 13 residues. The germline V gene has CDR1 SGHRS and CDR2 YFSETQ. V lost 4 bases, J lost 6 bases, and 11 bases lay in between. For the CDR3, the DNA is TGCGCCAGCAGCCCAGGGGCGAGTCAGCCCCAGCATTTT. Amino acids: CASSPGASQPQHF. The full variable domain, its missing parts supplied by reference TRBV5-1 and TRBJ1-5, is KAGVTQTPRYLIKTRGQQVTLSCSPISGHRSVSWYQQTPGQGLQFLFEYFSETQRNKGNFPGRFSGRQFSNSRSEMNVSTLELGDSALYLCASSPGASQPQHFGDGTRLSIL.

This clonotype has more than one count but fewer than ten. The rearrangement uses TRBV29-1 and TRBJ1-6; TRBD1 aligns across 7 bases. With 6 bases clipped from V and 7 bases from J, the junction kept 6 bases outside the gene matches. The CDR3 runs to 13 residues. Germline assignment: CDR1 SQVTM and CDR2 ANQGSEA. The CDR3 reads CSVTTGWNSPLHF. The CDR3 region has the DNA TGCAGCGTAACGACAGGGTGGAATTCACCCCTCCACTTT.

The table lists this clonotype with a few counts. V usage is TRBV12-3 or TRBV12-4 and J usage is TRBJ2-1; 7 nucleotides align to TRBD2. The CDR3 is 13 residues long. J lost 8 bases, V lost 3 bases, and 4 bases had no gene match. The CDR3 protein is CASSLAGVHEQFF. In DNA, the CDR3 is TGTGCCAGCAGTTTGGCGGGAGTTCATGAGCAGTTCTTC.

This clonotype was seen only a few times. The chain combines TRBV5-6 with TRBJ2-7, with D tentatively TRBD1 (7 bases). CDR1 is SGHDT, CDR2 YYEEEE, per germline. The CDR3 is 15 residues long. Trimming shortened V by 4 bases and J by 1 base, and 15 bases separated the two germline ends. CDR3 in DNA: TGTGCCAGCAGCATCCGACAGGGAGGATCCTACGAGCAGTACTTC. Its protein product is CASSIRQGGSYEQYF.

In its sample, this clonotype was seen a few times. The J gene is TRBJ2-2, the V gene TRBV7-2; D is uncertain. CDR1 and CDR2 from the germline V gene are SGHTA and FQGNSA. The ends were cut back, 0 bases at V and 9 bases at J, with 8 bases in the middle. The CDR3 spans 13 residues. CDR3 nucleotides: TGTGCCAGCAGCTTAGCTTTTGGACGGGAGCTGTTTTTT. Translating it yields CASSLAFGRELFF.